Each of the 10 T cell receptor beta chains below was sequenced from the same sample in a study of shared clonotypes between healthy human individuals. TCRdb keeps only in-frame clones here, not all; method: immunoSEQ multiplex PCR. The sample yields some 2.3 million clones, more than 80% seen once. What was sequenced was naive CD4+ T cells from PBMCs. Stated subset: CD45RA+ positively selected. The receptors derive from a man aged 18 to 35 in good health. Some clones in this sample may be carry-over from other donors' samples.

This clone occurred once. This chain links TRBV6-7 with TRBJ1-5; D is possibly TRBD1 (5 bases). TRBV6-7 qualifies as an ORF whose function is uncertain. This CDR3 contains 16 residues. The germline V and J ends were trimmed by 1 base and 6 bases, with 16 bases remaining between them. This chain's CDR3 is CASSYYVGIGAQPQHF. The CDR3 coding sequence is TGTGCCAGCAGTTACTATGTGGGGATAGGGGCTCAGCCCCAGCATTTT.

V and J are TRBV28 and TRBJ1-2; possibly TRBD1 for D (6 bases). CDR1 MDHEN and CDR2 SYDVKM come from the germline V gene. V gave up 4 bases and J gave up 8 bases, with 14 bases separating them. CDR3 length: 13 residues. CDR3 nucleotide sequence: TGTGCCAGCAGTTGGCAGGGGCAGGGGGGCTACACCTTC. Protein sequence: CASSWQGQGGYTF.

CDR3: CASKGGGPVEKLFF. The DNA for the CDR3 is TGTGCCAGCAAGGGGGGAGGCCCGGTGGAAAAACTGTTTTTT. V is TRBV6-5 and J is TRBJ1-4; D might be TRBD1 (6 bases). Germline CDR1 is MNHEY and CDR2 is SVGAGI. The V end lost 7 bases, the J end lost 8 bases, and 17 bases lay between the germline ends. The CDR3 is made up of 14 amino acids.

This clone was observed once. The chain has TRBV7-2 and TRBJ2-3; D unresolved. The CDR3 covers 11 residues. Trimming removed 4 bases from V and 4 bases from J, with 3 bases in between. Germline V gene lookup returns CDR1 SGHTA and CDR2 FQGNSA. The CDR3 coding sequence is TGTGCCAGCAGCTCGGCAGATACGCAGTATTTT. Amino acids: CASSSADTQYF. The whole variable domain, remainder taken from reference TRBV7-2 and TRBJ2-3, is GAGVSQSPSNKVTEKGKDVELRCDPISGHTALYWYRQSLGQGLEFLIYFQGNSAPDKSGLPSDRFSAERTGGSVSTLTIQRTQQEDSAVYLCASSSADTQYFGPGTRLTVL.

This clone is a singleton in its sample. The chain employs TRBV11-2 and TRBJ2-5; 9 nucleotides agree with TRBD2. The length of the CDR3 is 17 residues. From germline, CDR1 is SGHAT and CDR2 FQNNGV. Losses at the gene ends were 1 base for V and 5 bases for J; bases not matched to a gene: 11. Here the CDR3 reads CASSLALTAGGPETQYF. The CDR3 bases are TGTGCCAGCAGCTTAGCGTTGACGGCGGGAGGGCCGGAGACCCAGTACTTC.

Turning to this clone: Other DNA variants within this sample encode the same CDR3. V gene TRBV20-1 combines with J gene TRBJ2-5, with D unresolved. The germline CDR1 and CDR2 sequences are DFQATT and SNEGSKA (reference sequence). Trimming took 5 bases from V and 4 from J, leaving 5 bases between them. The CDR3 has 10 residues. This CDR3 reads CSAALETQYF. The CDR3 bases are TGCAGTGCTGCACTAGAGACCCAGTACTTC.

The chain carries TRBV7-2 and TRBJ1-3; D is possibly TRBD1 (5 bases). CDR3 length: 17 residues. Trimming removed 1 base from V and 0 bases from J, with 13 bases in between. The germline V gene encodes CDR1 SGHTA and CDR2 FQGNSA. CDR3 sequence: CASSLGWPGLSGNTIYF. CDR3 nucleotides: TGTGCCAGCAGCTTAGGTTGGCCGGGACTCTCTGGAAACACCATATATTTT.

This clone was counted between two and nine times. V usage is TRBV29-1 and J usage is TRBJ1-1; D call uncertain. The V end lost 6 bases, the J end lost 5 bases, and 16 bases lay between the germline ends. CDR3 length: 13 amino acids. Germline V gives CDR1 SQVTM, CDR2 ANQGSEA. The CDR3 bases are TGCAGCGTCATGACGCGGGTGTGGACTGAAGCTTTCTTT. Translated: CSVMTRVWTEAFF.

The V and J genes are TRBV5-4 and TRBJ1-2; D uncertain. Trimming left V 4 bases short and J 3 bases short, with 10 bases between. In germline, CDR1 is SGHNT, CDR2 YYREEE (reference sequence). The CDR3 totals 13 residues. The CDR3 coding sequence is TGTGCCAGCAGCCAATCTGGCTACTATGGCTACACCTTC. It encodes CASSQSGYYGYTF.

This chain links TRBV11-2 with TRBJ1-4, with TRBD1 as a possible D gene (6 bases). CDR3 length: 15 residues. Germline V gene data show CDR1 as SGHAT and CDR2 as FQNNGV. Trimming cost V 2 bases and J 6 bases, with 13 bases left between them. The CDR3 sequence: CASSLFGGRDEKLFF. In DNA, the CDR3 is TGTGCCAGCAGCTTATTTGGGGGGCGAGATGAAAAACTGTTTTTT.